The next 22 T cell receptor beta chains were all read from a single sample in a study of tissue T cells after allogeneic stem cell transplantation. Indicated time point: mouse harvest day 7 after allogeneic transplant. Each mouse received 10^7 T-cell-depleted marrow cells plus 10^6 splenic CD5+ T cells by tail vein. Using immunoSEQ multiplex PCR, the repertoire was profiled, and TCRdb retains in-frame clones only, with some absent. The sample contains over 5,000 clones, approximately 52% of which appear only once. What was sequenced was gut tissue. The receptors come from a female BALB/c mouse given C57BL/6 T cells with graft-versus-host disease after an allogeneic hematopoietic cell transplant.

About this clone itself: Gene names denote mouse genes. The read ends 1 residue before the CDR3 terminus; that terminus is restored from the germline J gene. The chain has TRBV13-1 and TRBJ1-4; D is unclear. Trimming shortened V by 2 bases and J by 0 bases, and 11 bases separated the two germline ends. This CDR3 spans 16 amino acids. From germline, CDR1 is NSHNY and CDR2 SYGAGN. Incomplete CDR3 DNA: TGTGCCAGCAGTGAGCCAGGTCCTATTTCCAACGAAAGATTATTT. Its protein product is CASSEPGPISNERLF. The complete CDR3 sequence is CASSEPGPISNERLFF.

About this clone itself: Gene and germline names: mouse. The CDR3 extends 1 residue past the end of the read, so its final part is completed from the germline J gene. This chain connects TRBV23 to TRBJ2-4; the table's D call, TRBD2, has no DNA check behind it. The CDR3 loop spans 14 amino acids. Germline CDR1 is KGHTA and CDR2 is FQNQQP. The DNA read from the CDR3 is TGCTCCAGCAGTCTCGACTGGGGGGACAACACCTTGTAC. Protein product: CSSSLDWGDNTLY. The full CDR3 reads CSSSLDWGDNTLYF.

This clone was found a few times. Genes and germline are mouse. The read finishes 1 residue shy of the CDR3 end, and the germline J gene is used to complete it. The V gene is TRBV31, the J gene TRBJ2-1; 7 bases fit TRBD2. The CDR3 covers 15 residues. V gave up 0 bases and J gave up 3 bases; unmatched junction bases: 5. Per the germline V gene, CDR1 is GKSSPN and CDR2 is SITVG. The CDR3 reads CAWSLVGGFYAEQFF. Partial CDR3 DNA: TGTGCCTGGAGTCTAGTTGGGGGGTTCTATGCTGAGCAGTTC.

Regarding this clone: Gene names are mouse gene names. The part of the CDR3 DNA that was read is TGTGCCAGCGGTGACCGAGACACCCAGTAC. Translated: CASGDRDTQY. The CDR3 in full is CASGDRDTQYF. The chain recombines TRBV13-2 with TRBJ2-5; D unclear. Read data end 1 residue before the CDR3 end; the end is taken from the germline J gene. Germline V gene sequence: CDR1 NNHNN, CDR2 SYGAGS (reference sequence). With 2 bases removed from V and 5 bases from J, the gap between germline ends came to 3 bases. This CDR3 comprises 11 residues.

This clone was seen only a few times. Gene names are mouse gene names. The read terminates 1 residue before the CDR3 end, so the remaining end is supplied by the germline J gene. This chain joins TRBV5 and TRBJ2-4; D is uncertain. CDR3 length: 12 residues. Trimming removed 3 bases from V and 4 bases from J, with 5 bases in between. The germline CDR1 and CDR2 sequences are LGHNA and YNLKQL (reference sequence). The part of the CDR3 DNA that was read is TGTGCCAGCAGCCATGACAAAAACACCTTGTAC. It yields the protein CASSHDKNTLY. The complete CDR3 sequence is CASSHDKNTLYF.

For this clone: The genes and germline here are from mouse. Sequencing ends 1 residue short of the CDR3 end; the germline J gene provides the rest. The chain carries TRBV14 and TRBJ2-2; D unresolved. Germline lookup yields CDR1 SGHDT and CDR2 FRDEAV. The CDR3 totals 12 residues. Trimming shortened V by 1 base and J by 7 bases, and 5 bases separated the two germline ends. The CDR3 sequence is CASSFPGGQLYF. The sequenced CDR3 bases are TGTGCCAGCAGTTTCCCCGGCGGGCAGCTCTAC.

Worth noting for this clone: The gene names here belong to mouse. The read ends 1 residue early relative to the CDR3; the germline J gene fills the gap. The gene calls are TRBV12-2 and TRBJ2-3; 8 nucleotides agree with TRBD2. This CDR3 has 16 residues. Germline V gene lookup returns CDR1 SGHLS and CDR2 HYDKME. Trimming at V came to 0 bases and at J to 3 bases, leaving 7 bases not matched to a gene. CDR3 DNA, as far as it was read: TGTGCCAGCTCTCTCGACGGGGGGGCGCTAGCAGAAACGCTGTAT. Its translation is CASSLDGGALAETLY. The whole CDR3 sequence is CASSLDGGALAETLYF.

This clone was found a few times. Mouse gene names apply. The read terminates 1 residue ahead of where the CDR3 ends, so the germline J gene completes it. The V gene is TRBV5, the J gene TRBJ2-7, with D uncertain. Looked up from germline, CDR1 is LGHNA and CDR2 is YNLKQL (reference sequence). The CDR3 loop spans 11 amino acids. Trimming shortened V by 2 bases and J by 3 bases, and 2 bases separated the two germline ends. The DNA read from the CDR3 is TGTGCCAGCAGCCAACACTATGAACAGTAC. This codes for CASSQHYEQY. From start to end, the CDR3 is CASSQHYEQYF.

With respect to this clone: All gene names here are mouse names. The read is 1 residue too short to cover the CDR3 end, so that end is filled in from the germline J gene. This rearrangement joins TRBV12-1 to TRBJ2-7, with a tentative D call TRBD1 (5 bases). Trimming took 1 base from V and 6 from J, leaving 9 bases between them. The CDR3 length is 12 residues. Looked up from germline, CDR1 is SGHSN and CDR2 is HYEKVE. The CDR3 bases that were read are TGTGCCAGCTCTCTAAGGGGAGGTGAACAGTAC. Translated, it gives CASSLRGGEQY. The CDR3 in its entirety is CASSLRGGEQYF.

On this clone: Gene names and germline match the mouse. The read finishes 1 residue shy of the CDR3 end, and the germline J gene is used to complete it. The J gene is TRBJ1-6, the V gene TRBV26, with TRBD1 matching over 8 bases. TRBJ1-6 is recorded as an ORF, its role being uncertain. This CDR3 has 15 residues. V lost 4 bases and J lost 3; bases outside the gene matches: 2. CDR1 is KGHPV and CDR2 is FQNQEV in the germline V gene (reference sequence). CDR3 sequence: CASSPTGDYNSPLYF. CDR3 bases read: TGTGCCAGCAGTCCGACAGGGGACTATAATTCGCCCCTCTAC.

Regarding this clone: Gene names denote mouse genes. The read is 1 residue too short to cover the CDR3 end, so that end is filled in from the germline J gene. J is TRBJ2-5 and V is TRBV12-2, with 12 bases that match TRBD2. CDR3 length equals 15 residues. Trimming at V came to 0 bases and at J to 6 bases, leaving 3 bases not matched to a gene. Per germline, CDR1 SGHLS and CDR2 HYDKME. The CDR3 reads CASSLDWGGRDTQYF. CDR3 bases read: TGTGCCAGCTCTCTCGACTGGGGGGGCAGGGACACCCAGTAC.

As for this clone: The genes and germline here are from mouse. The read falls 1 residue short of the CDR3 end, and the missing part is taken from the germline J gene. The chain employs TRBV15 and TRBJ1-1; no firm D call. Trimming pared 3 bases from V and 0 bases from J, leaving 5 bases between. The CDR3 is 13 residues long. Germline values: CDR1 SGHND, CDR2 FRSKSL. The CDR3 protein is CASSFSANTEVFF. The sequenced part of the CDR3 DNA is TGTGCCAGCAGTTTTAGTGCAAACACAGAAGTCTTC. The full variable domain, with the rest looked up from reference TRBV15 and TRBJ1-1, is DAGVTQTPRHEVAEKGQTIILKCEPVSGHNDLFWYRQTKIQGLELLSYFRSKSLMEDGGAFKDRFKAEMLNSSFSTLKIQPTEPKDSAVYLCASSFSANTEVFFGKGTRLTVV.

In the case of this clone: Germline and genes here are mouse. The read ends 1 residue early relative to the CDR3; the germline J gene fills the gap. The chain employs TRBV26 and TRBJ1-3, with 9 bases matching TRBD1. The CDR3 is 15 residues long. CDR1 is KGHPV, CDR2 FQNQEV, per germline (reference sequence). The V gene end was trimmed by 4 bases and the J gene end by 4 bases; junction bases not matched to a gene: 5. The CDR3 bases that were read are TGTGCCAGCAGTCGGGGGACAGGGTGGGGAAATACGCTCTAT. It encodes CASSRGTGWGNTLY. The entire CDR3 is CASSRGTGWGNTLYF.

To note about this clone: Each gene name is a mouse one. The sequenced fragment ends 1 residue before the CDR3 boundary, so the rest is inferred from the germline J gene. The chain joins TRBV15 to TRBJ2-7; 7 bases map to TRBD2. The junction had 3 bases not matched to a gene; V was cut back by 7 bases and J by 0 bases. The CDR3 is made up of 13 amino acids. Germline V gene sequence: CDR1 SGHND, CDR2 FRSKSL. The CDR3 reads CASTPGGSYEQYF. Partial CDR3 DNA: TGTGCCAGCACCCCTGGGGGCTCCTATGAACAGTAC. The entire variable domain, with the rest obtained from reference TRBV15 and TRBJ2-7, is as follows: DAGVTQTPRHEVAEKGQTIILKCEPVSGHNDLFWYRQTKIQGLELLSYFRSKSLMEDGGAFKDRFKAEMLNSSFSTLKIQPTEPKDSAVYLCASTPGGSYEQYFGPGTRLTVL.

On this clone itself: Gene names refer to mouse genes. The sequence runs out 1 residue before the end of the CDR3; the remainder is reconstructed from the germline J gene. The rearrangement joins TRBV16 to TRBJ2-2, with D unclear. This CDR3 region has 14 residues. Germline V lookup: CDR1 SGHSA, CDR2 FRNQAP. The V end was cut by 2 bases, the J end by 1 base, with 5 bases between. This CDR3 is CASSLTGNTGQLYF. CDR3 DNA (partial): TGTGCAAGCAGCTTAACGGGAAACACCGGGCAGCTCTAC.

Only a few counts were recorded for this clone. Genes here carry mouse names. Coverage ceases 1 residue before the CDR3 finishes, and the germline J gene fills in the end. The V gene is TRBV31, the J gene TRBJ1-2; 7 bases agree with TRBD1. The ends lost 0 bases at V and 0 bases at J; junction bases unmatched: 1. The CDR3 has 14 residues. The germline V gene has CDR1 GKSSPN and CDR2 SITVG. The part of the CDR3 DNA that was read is TGTGCCTGGAGTCTCGGACAGGCAAACTCCGACTACACC. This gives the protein CAWSLGQANSDYT. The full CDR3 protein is CAWSLGQANSDYTF. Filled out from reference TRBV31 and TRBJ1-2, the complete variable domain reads AQTIHQWPVAEIKAVGSPLSLGCTIKGKSSPNLYWYWQATGGTLQQLFYSITVGQVESVVQLNLSASRPKDDQFILSTEKLLLSHSGFYLCAWSLGQANSDYTFGSGTRLLVI.

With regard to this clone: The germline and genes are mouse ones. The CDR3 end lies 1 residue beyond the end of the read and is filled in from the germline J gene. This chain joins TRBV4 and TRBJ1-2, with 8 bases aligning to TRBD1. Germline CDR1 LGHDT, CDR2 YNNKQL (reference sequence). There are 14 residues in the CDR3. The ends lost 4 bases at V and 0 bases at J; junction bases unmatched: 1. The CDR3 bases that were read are TGTGCCAGCAGCTCGGACAGGGCAAACTCCGACTACACC. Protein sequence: CASSSDRANSDYT. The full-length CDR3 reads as CASSSDRANSDYTF.

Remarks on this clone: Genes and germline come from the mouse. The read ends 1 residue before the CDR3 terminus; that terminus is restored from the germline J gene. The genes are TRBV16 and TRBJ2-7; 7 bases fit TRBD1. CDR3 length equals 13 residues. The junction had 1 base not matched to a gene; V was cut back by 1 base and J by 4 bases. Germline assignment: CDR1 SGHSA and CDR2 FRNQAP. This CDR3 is CASSLGGQYEQYF. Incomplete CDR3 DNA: TGTGCAAGCAGCTTAGGGGGACAGTATGAACAGTAC.

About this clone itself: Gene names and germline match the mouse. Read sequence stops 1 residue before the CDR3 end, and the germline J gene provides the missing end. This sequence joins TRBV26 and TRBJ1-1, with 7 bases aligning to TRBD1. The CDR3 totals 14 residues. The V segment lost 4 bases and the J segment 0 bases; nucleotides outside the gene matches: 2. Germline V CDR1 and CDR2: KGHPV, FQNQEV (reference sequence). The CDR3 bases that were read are TGTGCCAGCAGTCCCGGGACAGCAAACACAGAAGTCTTC. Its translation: CASSPGTANTEVF. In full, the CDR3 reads CASSPGTANTEVFF. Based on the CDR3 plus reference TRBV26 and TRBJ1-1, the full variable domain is NSKVIQTPRYLVKGQGQKAKMRCIPEKGHPVVFWYQQNKNNEFKFLINFQNQEVLQQIDMTEKRFSAECPSNSPCSLEIQSSEAGDSALYLCASSPGTANTEVFFGKGTRLTVV.

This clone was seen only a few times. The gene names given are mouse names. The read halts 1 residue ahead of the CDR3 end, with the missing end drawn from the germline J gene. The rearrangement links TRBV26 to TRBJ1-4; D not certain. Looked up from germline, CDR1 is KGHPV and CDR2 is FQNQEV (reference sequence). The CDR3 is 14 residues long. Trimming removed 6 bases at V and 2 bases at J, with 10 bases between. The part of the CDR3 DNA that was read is TGTGCCAGCAGCGGAGGACCCTCCAACGAAAGATTATTT. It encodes CASSGGPSNERLF. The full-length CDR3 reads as CASSGGPSNERLFF.

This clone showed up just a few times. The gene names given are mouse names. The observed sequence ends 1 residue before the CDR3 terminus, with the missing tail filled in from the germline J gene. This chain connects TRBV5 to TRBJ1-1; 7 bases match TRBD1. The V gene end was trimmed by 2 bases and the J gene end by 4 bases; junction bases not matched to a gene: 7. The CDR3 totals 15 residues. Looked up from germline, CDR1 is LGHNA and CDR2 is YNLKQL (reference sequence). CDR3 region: CASSQPGQTPTEVFF. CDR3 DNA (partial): TGTGCCAGCAGCCAACCGGGACAGACTCCCACAGAAGTCTTC.

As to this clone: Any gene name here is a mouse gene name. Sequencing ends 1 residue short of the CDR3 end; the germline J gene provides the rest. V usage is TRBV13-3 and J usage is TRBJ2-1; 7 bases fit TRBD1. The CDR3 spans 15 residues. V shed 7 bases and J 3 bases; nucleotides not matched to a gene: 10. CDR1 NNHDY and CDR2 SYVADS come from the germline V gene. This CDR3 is CASPPGDRAYAEQFF. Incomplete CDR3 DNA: TGTGCCAGCCCCCCCGGAGACAGGGCCTATGCTGAGCAGTTC.